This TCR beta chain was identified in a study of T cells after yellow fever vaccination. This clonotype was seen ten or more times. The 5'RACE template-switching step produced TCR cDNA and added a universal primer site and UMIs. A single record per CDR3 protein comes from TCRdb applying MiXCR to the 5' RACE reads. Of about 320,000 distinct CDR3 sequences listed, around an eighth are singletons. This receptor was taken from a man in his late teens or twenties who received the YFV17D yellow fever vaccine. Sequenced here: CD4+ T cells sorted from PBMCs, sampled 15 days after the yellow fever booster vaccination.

The CDR3 spells CASSLPGYGDTQYF. DNA of the CDR3: TGTGCCAGCAGCTTGCCGGGGTACGGAGATACGCAGTATTTT. This chain uses TRBV5-6 with TRBJ2-3; TRBD2 might be the D (5 bases). V was clipped by 1 base and J by 5 bases, with 11 bases between them. The CDR3 covers 14 residues. The V gene's germline CDR1 is SGHDT and CDR2 YYEEEE.